This T cell receptor beta chain was sequenced in a study of blood T cells in healthy people across ages. Worth noting for this clonotype: Antigen specificity is unknown.

Together with a sample-barcoded 5' primer, a J-beta primer mix was included in a second PCR lasting roughly 7 to 11 cycles. TCRdb recomputed calls from the 5' RACE reads with MiXCR, one row per CDR3 protein. This table holds 1 million or so distinct CDR3 sequences, approximately 25% found once. Germline loops: CDR1 MDHEN, CDR2 SYDVKM. The CDR3 loop spans 12 amino acids. V lost 3 bases to trimming and J lost 6 bases, with 6 bases between them. Study-wide results and caveats: The CMV status of each donor remained undetermined, and this could have confounded shifts in expanded clonotypes.

These records were also assigned to another study, of T cells of mothers and their children. That paper states: A few healthy Caucasian mothers served as donors, and their six children did as well. Roughly 2.8 million TCR beta reads per child versus over 9 million per mother. Unrelated mother-child pairs always had slightly, but never significantly, lower normalized overlap than related pairs.

The material sequenced was blood. The source is a girl aged 2 to 10 in good health. The gene calls are TRBV28 and TRBJ2-4; no reliable D call. CDR3 sequence reads: CASSFDGNIQYF. The CDR3, as DNA: TGTGCCAGCAGTTTTGATGGAAACATTCAGTACTTC.